Below, 28 T cell receptor beta chains from the same sample are listed, as sequenced in a study of regulatory T cells in long-lasting Graves disease. Time point in this sample: persistent/refractory GD, antithyroid drugs over 5 years with positive TRAb. Extracted RNA from PBMCs served as the source of the TCR library. Sequencing libraries for TCR beta were prepared with iRepertoire HTBI primers and Arm-PCR of CDR3 regions. TCRdb called the multiplex PCR reads again in MiXCR, with one record for every CDR3 protein. The table includes hundreds of thousands of distinct CDR3 sequences, about 20% detected once. The material was peripheral blood mononuclear cells (PBMCs), obtained when the disease was refractory, from a patient treated with antithyroid drugs. These receptors were obtained from a female donor with Graves disease.

The chain has TRBV28 and TRBJ1-5, with unresolved D. The V end lost 3 bases, the J end lost 0 bases, and 6 bases lay between the germline ends. Germline V CDR1 and CDR2: MDHEN, SYDVKM. CDR3 length: 14 amino acids. CDR3 region: CASSFVDSNQPQHF. CDR3 nucleotide sequence: TGTGCCAGCAGTTTTGTCGATAGCAATCAGCCCCAGCATTTT.

This clonotype was counted ten times or more. The chain recombines TRBV11-3 with TRBJ1-5; unclear D gene. V was trimmed by 1 base and J by 9 bases, leaving 16 bases between them. The CDR3 loop spans 15 amino acids. Germline CDR1 reads SGHNT; CDR2 reads YENEEA. The CDR3 region has the DNA TGTGCCAGCAGCTTAGTTCGGGGTTTCTTGATGCCCCAGCATTTT. It encodes CASSLVRGFLMPQHF. Supplemented by reference TRBV11-3 and TRBJ1-5, the full variable domain reads EAGVVQSPRYKIIEKKQPVAFWCNPISGHNTLYWYLQNLGQGPELLIRYENEEAVDDSQLPKDRFSAERLKGVDSTLKIQPAELGDSAVYLCASSLVRGFLMPQHFGDGTRLSIL.

This clonotype occurred a few times. The V call is TRBV11-1, the J call TRBJ2-3; D call uncertain. Germline lookup yields CDR1 SGHAT and CDR2 FQDESV (reference sequence). The length of the CDR3 is 11 residues. V lost 5 bases, J lost 11 bases, and 11 bases lay in between. CDR3 sequence: CASSTDGMQYF. The DNA for the CDR3 is TGTGCCAGCAGCACCGACGGTATGCAGTATTTT.

This clonotype has more than one count but fewer than ten. The chain is built from TRBV24-1 and TRBJ2-3; TRBD2 matches 12 bases. Trimming removed 7 bases from V and 8 bases from J; junction bases left unmatched: 15. This CDR3 has 17 residues. The V gene's germline CDR1 is KGHDR and CDR2 SFDVKD. CDR3 bases: TGTGCCACCAGCAGCCGGGCTAGCGGGAGGGCCGACGGTACGCAGTATTTT. This translates into CATSSRASGRADGTQYF.

CDR3 residues: CASSLEIGGPDTGELFF. The CDR3 nucleotides read TGTGCCAGCAGCTTAGAAATCGGGGGCCCCGACACCGGGGAGCTGTTTTTT. The rearrangement joins TRBV7-8 to TRBJ2-2, with D perhaps matching TRBD1 or TRBD2 (6 bases each). Germline V CDR1 and CDR2: SGHVS, FQNEAQ. V was clipped by 1 base and J by 3 bases, with 15 bases between them. The CDR3 is 17 amino acids.

This clonotype came up many times. The V call is TRBV7-9, the J call TRBJ1-1; tentative D call: TRBD1 (5 bases). The ends were cut back, 4 bases at V and 5 bases at J, with 11 bases in the middle. The CDR3 is made up of 13 amino acids. CDR1 is SEHNR and CDR2 is FQNEAQ in the germline V gene (reference sequence). CDR3 in amino acids: CASSSQGGTEAFF. DNA of the CDR3: TGTGCCAGCAGCTCCCAGGGAGGAACTGAAGCTTTCTTT.

The chain carries TRBV20-1 and TRBJ1-5; TRBD1 matches at 8 bases. Trimming took 5 bases from V and 1 from J; bases not matched to a gene: 4. This CDR3 comprises 14 residues. The V gene's germline CDR1 is DFQATT and CDR2 SNEGSKA (reference sequence). This CDR3 is CSAPGGGSNQPQHF. As DNA, the CDR3 is TGCAGTGCTCCAGGGGGCGGCAGCAATCAGCCCCAGCATTTT.

The V gene is TRBV4-1, the J gene TRBJ1-1, with D perhaps TRBD1 (6 bases). The CDR3 covers 14 residues. From germline, CDR1 is MGHRA and CDR2 YSYEKL. Trimming stripped 5 bases from V and 0 bases from J, with 10 bases between. CDR3 amino acids: CASSSRTVNTEAFF. The CDR3 bases are TGCGCCAGCAGCTCCAGGACAGTGAACACTGAAGCTTTCTTT.

V is TRBV5-6 and J is TRBJ1-5; possibly TRBD1 for D (5 bases). Trimming shortened V by 3 bases and J by 5 bases, and 15 bases separated the two germline ends. This CDR3 region has 15 residues. The germline V gene has CDR1 SGHDT and CDR2 YYEEEE. In DNA, the CDR3 is TGTGCCAGCAGCTCGCGGGGCAACCCTTATCAGCCCCAGCATTTT. As protein: CASSSRGNPYQPQHF.

Concerning this clonotype itself: A junction boundary mismatches the germline segment, possibly from a read error. The chain couples TRBV7-7 to TRBJ2-3, with D uncertain. This CDR3 has 13 amino acids. CDR1 and CDR2 from the germline V gene are SSHAT and FNYEAQ (reference sequence). CDR3 nucleotide sequence: TGTGCTAGCAGCTCAAGCGTGGTAGATACGCAGTATTTT. It codes for CASSSSVVDTQYF.

The rearrangement joins TRBV7-9 to TRBJ1-3; a possible D gene is TRBD1 (5 bases). The CDR3 has 16 amino acids. V lost 0 bases to trimming and J lost 0 bases, with 9 bases between them. Germline CDR1 SEHNR, CDR2 FQNEAQ (reference sequence). CDR3 sequence: CASSLASRASGNTIYF. As DNA, the CDR3 is TGTGCCAGCAGCTTAGCGTCCAGGGCCTCTGGAAACACCATATATTTT.

This clonotype has ten or more counts. The rearrangement uses TRBV7-8 and TRBJ1-5, with D perhaps matching TRBD1 (5 bases). The V gene lost 5 bases and the J gene lost 7 bases, with 24 bases spanning the gap. The CDR3 runs 17 residues. Germline V gene sequence: CDR1 SGHVS, CDR2 FQNEAQ. The CDR3 loop reads CASSRHGTQQIGQPQHF. In nucleotides, the CDR3 is TGTGCCAGCAGCCGACACGGGACGCAGCAGATAGGGCAGCCCCAGCATTTT. The entire variable domain, with the rest obtained from reference TRBV7-8 and TRBJ1-5, is as follows: GAGVSQSPRYKVAKRGQDVALRCDPISGHVSLFWYQQALGQGPEFLTYFQNEAQLDKSGLPSDRFFAERPEGSVSTLKIQRTQQEDSAVYLCASSRHGTQQIGQPQHFGDGTRLSIL.

The chain carries TRBV19 and TRBJ2-7, with no clear D. The CDR3 consists of 14 residues. V was shortened by 5 bases and J by 5 bases, with 16 bases between the two germline ends. Per germline, CDR1 LNHDA and CDR2 SQIVND (reference sequence). CDR3 sequence (DNA): TGTGCCAGTAGTCAGACCAGGTTTACCCACGAGCAGTACTTC. Encoded protein: CASSQTRFTHEQYF.

The CDR3 is CASSPSGSSTDTQYF. The CDR3 DNA reads TGTGCCAGCAGTCCCAGCGGGAGTAGCACAGATACGCAGTATTTT. V usage is TRBV3-1 and J usage is TRBJ2-3, with 8 bases fitting TRBD2. The CDR3 covers 15 residues. The V segment lost 6 bases and the J segment 0 bases; nucleotides outside the gene matches: 5. The germline CDR1 and CDR2 sequences are LGHDT and YNNKEL (reference sequence).

This clonotype occurred many times. The rearrangement uses TRBV7-9 and TRBJ2-5; D perhaps matches TRBD1 (6 bases). This CDR3 spans 13 amino acids. Germline V CDR1 and CDR2: SEHNR, FQNEAQ (reference sequence). The ends were cut back, 6 bases at V and 3 bases at J, with 11 bases in the middle. In nucleotides, the CDR3 is TGTGCCAGCAGATCCACAGGGAAAGAGACCCAGTACTTC. Its protein product is CASRSTGKETQYF.

This chain connects TRBV4-1 to TRBJ1-1; 10 bases align to TRBD1. Germline V gene sequence: CDR1 MGHRA, CDR2 YSYEKL. The J segment lost 4 bases and the V segment lost 5 bases, leaving 4 bases of the junction unmatched. CDR3 size: 14 residues. CDR3 sequence (DNA): TGCGCCAGCAGCTACTGGGACAGGGGCACTGAAGCTTTCTTT. Encoded protein: CASSYWDRGTEAFF.

This clonotype occurred a few times. The J gene is TRBJ1-1, the V gene TRBV19; D ambiguous. CDR1 LNHDA and CDR2 SQIVND come from the germline V gene (reference sequence). The V end was cut by 7 bases, the J end by 8 bases, with 11 bases between. The CDR3 extends over 11 amino acids. CDR3 in amino acids: CASNQRWEAFF. The CDR3 nucleotides are TGTGCCAGTAATCAGCGCTGGGAAGCTTTCTTT. The full variable domain, in which reference TRBV19 and TRBJ1-1 provide the parts outside the CDR3, is DGGITQSPKYLFRKEGQNVTLSCEQNLNHDAMYWYRQDPGQGLRLIYYSQIVNDFQKGDIAEGYSVSREKKESFPLTVTSAQKNPTAFYLCASNQRWEAFFGQGTRLTVV.

The rearrangement joins TRBV5-5 to TRBJ1-1, with 10 bases identical to TRBD1. The CDR3 is 16 residues long. The V gene end was trimmed by 0 bases and the J gene end by 8 bases; junction bases not matched to a gene: 10. Germline V CDR1 and CDR2: SGHKS, YYEKEE (reference sequence). Here the CDR3 DNA reads TGTGCCAGCAGCTTGGGGACAGGGGGGGTGTATAGCGAAGCTTTCTTT. It encodes CASSLGTGGVYSEAFF.

This clonotype was seen only once. This sequence joins TRBV10-3 and TRBJ1-1, with unresolved D. Germline lookup yields CDR1 ENHRY and CDR2 SYGVKD. Trimming took off 7 bases at V and 8 bases at J, with 14 bases between the two ends. The CDR3 length is 12 residues. CDR3: CAITSGLREAFF. The CDR3 DNA is TGTGCCATCACCTCAGGCCTTCGGGAAGCTTTCTTT.

This clonotype was observed a handful of times. The chain combines TRBV2 with TRBJ2-3; 8 bases align to TRBD2. V shed 7 bases and J 3 bases; nucleotides not matched to a gene: 9. Germline values: CDR1 SNHLY, CDR2 FYNNEI. The CDR3 length is 15 residues. The CDR3 region is CASKISSGGTDTQYF. In DNA, the CDR3 is TGTGCCAGCAAAATATCAAGCGGGGGTACAGATACGCAGTATTTT.

The rearrangement links TRBV2 to TRBJ2-6, with 11 bases lining up with TRBD2. The CDR3 consists of 18 residues. The V gene end was trimmed by 4 bases and the J gene end by 4 bases; junction bases not matched to a gene: 9. The germline CDR1 and CDR2 sequences are SNHLY and FYNNEI. The CDR3 loop reads CASSVDSGRASGANVLTF. CDR3 nucleotide sequence: TGTGCCAGCAGTGTAGATAGCGGGAGGGCCTCCGGGGCCAACGTCCTGACTTTC.

A remark on this clonotype: At one of its ends the junction is not consistent with the germline gene, which may arise from a read error. The chain couples TRBV6-1 to TRBJ2-6; D not resolved. Germline values: CDR1 MNHNS, CDR2 SASEGT. This CDR3 comprises 23 residues. The CDR3 is CAGSYKPGRIGRIGFSGANVLTF. The CDR3 nucleotides read TGTGCCGGCAGTTACAAGCCTGGGCGAATCGGTAGAATCGGATTCTCTGGGGCCAACGTCCTGACTTTC.

V is TRBV18 and J is TRBJ1-1; D remains ambiguous. Trimming shortened V by 0 bases and J by 8 bases, and 10 bases separated the two germline ends. The V gene's germline CDR1 is KGHSH and CDR2 LQKENI. CDR3 length: 13 residues. The CDR3 sequence is CASSPPSAVEAFF. The CDR3 nucleotides read TGTGCCAGCTCACCACCGTCCGCGGTAGAAGCTTTCTTT.

This clonotype appeared many times. The chain employs TRBV6-1 and TRBJ1-2, with unresolved D. Germline V lookup: CDR1 MNHNS, CDR2 SASEGT. The CDR3 covers 14 residues. With 5 bases removed from V and 7 bases from J, the gap between germline ends came to 17 bases. In nucleotides, the CDR3 is TGTGCCAGCAGTCGGTCAGCTGTCGTAAGTGGCTACACCTTC. This codes for CASSRSAVVSGYTF.

The V gene is TRBV5-1, the J gene TRBJ1-3; D is unclear. The CDR3 contains 15 residues. Trimming took off 1 base at V and 2 bases at J, with 10 bases between the two ends. Germline values: CDR1 SGHRS, CDR2 YFSETQ. The CDR3 DNA reads as TGCGCCAGCAGCTTGATGGGGTTTGCTGGAAACACCATATATTTT. It codes for CASSLMGFAGNTIYF.

There are many counts of this clonotype. This chain uses TRBV7-2 with TRBJ2-4, with D possibly TRBD2 on 5 matching bases. Germline V gives CDR1 SGHTA, CDR2 FQGNSA. V was clipped by 4 bases and J by 7 bases, with 11 bases between them. CDR3 length equals 13 residues. CDR3 in amino acids: CASSSGLGNIQYF. The CDR3 DNA is TGTGCCAGCAGCTCTGGACTGGGCAACATTCAGTACTTC.

V and J are TRBV20-1 and TRBJ1-5; D perhaps matches TRBD1 (6 bases). V lost 0 bases and J 1 base, leaving 16 bases between the germline ends. The CDR3 contains 17 residues. Germline V gene lookup returns CDR1 DFQATT and CDR2 SNEGSKA (reference sequence). The CDR3 spells CSARDRIRGASNQPQHF. The CDR3 region has the DNA TGCAGTGCTAGAGATAGAATCAGGGGTGCGAGCAATCAGCCCCAGCATTTT.

Only a few counts were recorded for this clonotype. The chain joins TRBV5-1 to TRBJ1-1; D is uncertain. CDR1 and CDR2 from the germline V gene are SGHRS and YFSETQ. Trimming removed 1 base from V and 6 bases from J, with 13 bases in between. This CDR3 contains 14 residues. The CDR3 DNA is TGCGCCAGCAGCTTGTGGGAGACCCCCGCTGAAGCTTTCTTT. This translates into CASSLWETPAEAFF.